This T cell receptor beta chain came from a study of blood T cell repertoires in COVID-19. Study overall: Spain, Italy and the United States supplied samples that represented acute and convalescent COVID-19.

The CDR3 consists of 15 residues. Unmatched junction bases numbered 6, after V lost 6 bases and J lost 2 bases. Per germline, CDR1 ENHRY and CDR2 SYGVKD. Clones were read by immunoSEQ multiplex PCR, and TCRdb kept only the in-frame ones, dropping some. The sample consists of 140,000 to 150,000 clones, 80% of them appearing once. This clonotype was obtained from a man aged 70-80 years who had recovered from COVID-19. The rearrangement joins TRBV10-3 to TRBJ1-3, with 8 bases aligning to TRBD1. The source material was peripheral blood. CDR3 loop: CAISGQGSAGNTIYF. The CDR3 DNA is TGTGCCATCAGCGGACAGGGTTCCGCTGGAAACACCATATATTTT.